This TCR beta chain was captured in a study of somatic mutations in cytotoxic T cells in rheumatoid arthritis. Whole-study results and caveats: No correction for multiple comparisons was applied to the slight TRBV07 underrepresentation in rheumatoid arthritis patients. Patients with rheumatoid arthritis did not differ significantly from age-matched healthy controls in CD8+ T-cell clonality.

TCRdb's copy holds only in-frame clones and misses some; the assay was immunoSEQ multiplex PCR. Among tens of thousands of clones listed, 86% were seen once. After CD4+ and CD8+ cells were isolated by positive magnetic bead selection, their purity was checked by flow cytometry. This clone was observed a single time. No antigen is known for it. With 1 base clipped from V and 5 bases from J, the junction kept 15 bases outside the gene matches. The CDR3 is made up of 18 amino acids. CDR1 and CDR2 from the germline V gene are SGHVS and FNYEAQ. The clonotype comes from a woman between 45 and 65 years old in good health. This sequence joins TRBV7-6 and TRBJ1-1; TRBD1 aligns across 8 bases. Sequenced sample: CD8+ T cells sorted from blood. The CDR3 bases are TGTGCCAGCAGCTTAGGGGGACAGGAATCAACCGCAGAGACTGAAGCTTTCTTT. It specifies CASSLGGQESTAETEAFF.